These T cell receptor beta chains were read from a single sample in a study of blood T cell repertoires in COVID-19. Assay: immunoSEQ multiplex PCR; the TCRdb copy retains only in-frame clones and omits some. Among hundreds of thousands of clones, about 90% were seen once, and the ten largest hold roughly 2%. The sequenced sample was PBMCs or T cells enriched from blood (not recorded which). These receptors were obtained from a man aged 40-55 years in a cohort exposed to, infected with or recovered from COVID-19 (not recorded which). The CDR3 runs from the conserved cysteine through the conserved F or W. The D gene is left open where the match is weak. The size entry is marked missing in some rows and otherwise reads once, few, many or a size class.

NA	TRBJ1-1	TRBV20-1	NA	CSAGRETEAFF	TGCAGTGCTGGGAGGGAGACTGAAGCTTTCTTT
NA	TRBJ1-2	TRBV4-2	NA	CASSQTAGQSNYGYTF	TGTGCCAGCAGCCAAACTGCAGGACAGAGCAACTATGGCTACACCTTC
NA	TRBJ2-7	TRBV28	NA	CASSPLAGNEQYF	TGTGCCAGCAGTCCTCTCGCGGGGAACGAGCAGTACTTC
NA	TRBJ2-7	TRBV12-3/TRBV12-4	NA	CASSLQNEQYF	TGTGCCAGCAGCCTACAGAACGAGCAGTACTTC
NA	TRBJ1-3	TRBV28	NA	CASSARRGGENTIYF	TGTGCCAGCAGTGCCCGAAGGGGGGGCGAAAACACCATATATTTT
TRBD1	TRBJ2-7	TRBV11-1	NA	CASTHDRAYEQYF	TGTGCCAGCACCCACGACAGGGCCTACGAGCAGTACTTC
TRBD2	TRBJ2-1	TRBV19	NA	CASSIGLAGIYNEQFF	TGTGCCAGTAGTATAGGGCTAGCGGGGATATACAATGAGCAGTTCTTC
NA	TRBJ1-1	TRBV10-3	NA	CAISTAGTSNTEAFF	TGTGCCATCAGTACAGCCGGGACATCGAACACTGAAGCTTTCTTT
TRBD1	TRBJ1-2	TRBV9	few	CASSVGGQGTDGYTF	TGTGCCAGCAGCGTAGGAGGTCAGGGGACAGATGGCTACACCTTC
NA	TRBJ1-6	TRBV27	NA	CASSPKIPGYPRTDYNSPLHF	TGTGCCAGCAGTCCTAAGATTCCCGGATATCCAAGGACAGATTATAATTCACCCCTCCACTTT
TRBD2	TRBJ2-1	TRBV9	NA	CASSAGLAADNEQFF	TGTGCCAGCAGCGCGGGACTAGCGGCCGACAATGAGCAGTTCTTC
NA	TRBJ1-1	TRBV27	NA	CASSPNLRNTEAFF	TGTGCCAGCAGTCCCAATCTAAGGAACACTGAAGCTTTCTTT
NA	TRBJ2-1	TRBV11-2	NA	CASSLNRKRASYNEQFF	TGTGCCAGCAGCTTAAACAGAAAGCGGGCTTCCTACAATGAGCAGTTCTTC
NA	TRBJ1-6	TRBV4-2	NA	CASSQEPASSYNSPLHF	TGTGCCAGCAGCCAAGAACCTGCGAGCTCCTATAATTCACCCCTCCACTTT
NA	TRBJ1-4	TRBV4-1	NA	CASSLTITSDEKLFF	TGCGCCAGCAGCCTTACGATAACCAGTGATGAAAAACTGTTTTTT
TRBD2	TRBJ2-1	TRBV10-3	NA	CAVKTSETNNEQFF	TGTGCCGTCAAAACTAGCGAGACCAACAATGAGCAGTTCTTC
NA	TRBJ1-1	TRBV6-4	NA	CASSDSWTVNMNTEAFF	TGTGCCAGCAGTGACTCTTGGACAGTGAACATGAACACTGAAGCTTTCTTT
NA	TRBJ2-5	TRBV5-1	NA	CASSFGGEGETQYF	TGCGCCAGCAGCTTCGGGGGAGAGGGAGAGACCCAGTACTTC
TRBD2	TRBJ2-7	TRBV3-1/TRBV3-2	NA	CASSQLAGVAYEQYF	TGTGCCAGCAGCCAATTAGCGGGAGTCGCCTACGAGCAGTACTTC
TRBD2	TRBJ2-2	TRBV3-1/TRBV3-2	NA	CASSQDTASGRTGELFF	TGTGCCAGCAGCCAAGATACGGCTAGCGGGAGAACCGGGGAGCTGTTTTTT
NA	TRBJ1-4	TRBV4-1	NA	CASSQDPQGLQKLFF	TGCGCCAGCAGCCAAGATCCCCAGGGATTGCAAAAACTGTTTTTT
NA	TRBJ1-5	TRBV6-5	once	CASSYAVGRGEPQHF	TGTGCCAGCAGTTATGCAGTGGGCAGGGGCGAGCCCCAGCATTTT
TRBD2	TRBJ2-2	TRBV6-6	NA	CASSLGLAGGPTGELFF	TGTGCCAGCAGTCTCGGACTAGCGGGAGGGCCCACCGGGGAGCTGTTTTTT
NA	TRBJ2-1	TRBV5-1	NA	CASSLGGLSLDEQFF	TGCGCCAGCAGCTTGGGAGGACTAAGCTTAGATGAGCAGTTCTTC
TRBD1	TRBJ1-2	TRBV6-5	once	CASSPDRGQYGYTF	TGTGCCAGCAGTCCGGACAGGGGGCAGTACGGCTACACCTTC
NA	TRBJ1-6	TRBV5-5	NA	CASSLANSPLHF	TGTGCCAGCAGCTTGGCGAATTCACCCCTCCACTTT
TRBD1	TRBJ1-5	TRBV19	NA	CASSPRGRRQPQHF	TGTGCCAGTAGTCCCAGGGGGCGTAGACAGCCCCAGCATTTT
NA	TRBJ1-1	TRBV19	NA	CASSIEQRAATEAFF	TGTGCCAGTAGTATAGAACAAAGAGCGGCGACTGAAGCTTTCTTT
NA	TRBJ1-5	TRBV19	NA	CASSSWTATSNQPQHF	TGTGCCAGTAGTAGTTGGACAGCAACCAGCAATCAGCCCCAGCATTTT
NA	TRBJ2-5	TRBV6-6	NA	CASREHRAYQETQYF	TGTGCCAGCAGGGAACACAGGGCGTACCAAGAGACCCAGTACTTC
NA	TRBJ1-4	TRBV5-1	NA	CASSLDTFNEKLFF	TGCGCCAGCAGCTTGGACACATTTAATGAAAAACTGTTTTTT
NA	TRBJ1-5	TRBV7-8	NA	CASSFDRNQPQHF	TGTGCCAGCAGCTTCGACAGAAATCAGCCCCAGCATTTT
TRBD2	TRBJ2-5	TRBV11-1	NA	CASSTGTSVETQYF	TGTGCCAGCAGCACCGGGACTAGCGTAGAGACCCAGTACTTC
TRBD2	TRBJ2-1	TRBV5-4	few	CASSSLLAGYNEQFF	TGTGCCAGCAGCTCCCTACTAGCGGGGTACAATGAGCAGTTCTTC
NA	TRBJ2-7	TRBV6-5	NA	CASSLDGAQFYEQYF	TGTGCCAGCAGTCTAGATGGGGCGCAATTCTACGAGCAGTACTTC
NA	TRBJ2-2	TRBV7-2	NA	CASRIQGNTGELFF	TGTGCCAGCAGAATTCAGGGTAACACCGGGGAGCTGTTTTTT